Sequencing of this T cell receptor beta chain was carried out in a study of T-cell reconstitution after alpha-beta-depleted transplantation in children. Study outcomes and limitations: Several patients had high TCRbeta diversity at day 60; it came from surviving recipient T cells and thymic progenitors. T-cell counts and diversity at one year following transplant were attributed mainly to newly produced T cells. The study reportedly traced alpha-beta T cells about two months after transplant to several hundred expanded graft clones.

A remark on this clonotype: Its antigen remains unidentified.

For TCRbeta, the library was prepared with unique molecular identifiers. In TCRdb, the PCR reads were re-called with MiXCR into one record per CDR3 protein. Of over 25,000 distinct CDR3 sequences listed, about a sixth were seen once; the top ten hold 35%. Germline loops: CDR1 MNHEY, CDR2 SVGEGT. CDR3 length equals 15 residues. J lost 3 bases, V lost 6 bases, and 9 bases had no gene match. V and J are TRBV6-2 or TRBV6-3 and TRBJ2-7, with 9 positions matching TRBD2. The sequence was obtained from a male patient between 2 and 15 years old who had a stem cell transplant for acute lymphoblastic leukemia, so the T cells may come from the graft donor. This specimen consisted of PBMCs, mostly from graft donor cells, obtained 60 days after TCRalphabeta/CD19-depleted stem cell transplant. CDR3 loop: CASRPLAGKFYEQYF. CDR3 coding DNA: TGTGCCAGCAGACCTCTAGCGGGGAAGTTCTACGAGCAGTACTTC.